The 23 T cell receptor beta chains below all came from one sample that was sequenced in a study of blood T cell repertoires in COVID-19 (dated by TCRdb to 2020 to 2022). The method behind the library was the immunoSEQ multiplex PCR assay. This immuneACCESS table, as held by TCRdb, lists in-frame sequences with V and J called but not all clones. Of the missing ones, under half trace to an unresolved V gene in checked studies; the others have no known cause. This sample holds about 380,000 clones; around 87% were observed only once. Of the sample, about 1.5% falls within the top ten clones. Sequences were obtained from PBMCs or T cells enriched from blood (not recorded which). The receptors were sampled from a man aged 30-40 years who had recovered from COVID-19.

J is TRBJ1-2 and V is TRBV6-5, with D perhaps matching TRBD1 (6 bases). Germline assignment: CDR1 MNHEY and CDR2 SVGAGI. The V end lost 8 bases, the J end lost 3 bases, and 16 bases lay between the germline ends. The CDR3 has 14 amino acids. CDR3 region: CASQGLQGDYGYTF. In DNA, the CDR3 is TGTGCCAGCCAAGGATTACAGGGAGACTATGGCTACACCTTC.

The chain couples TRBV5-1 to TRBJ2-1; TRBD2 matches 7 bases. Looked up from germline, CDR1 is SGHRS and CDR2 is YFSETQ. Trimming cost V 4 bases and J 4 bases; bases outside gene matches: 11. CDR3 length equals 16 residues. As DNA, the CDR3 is TGCGCCAGCAGCCCTCAAATGGGGGGGATTTACAATGAGCAGTTCTTC. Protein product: CASSPQMGGIYNEQFF.

CDR3 region: CASSLGSSSYEQYF. CDR3 DNA sequence: TGTGCCAGCAGCTTAGGTTCCTCCTCCTACGAGCAGTACTTC. The gene calls are TRBV7-9 and TRBJ2-7, with D hard to call. The germline V and J ends were trimmed by 1 base and 0 bases, with 7 bases remaining between them. CDR1 and CDR2 from the germline V gene are SEHNR and FQNEAQ (reference sequence). The CDR3 is made up of 14 amino acids.

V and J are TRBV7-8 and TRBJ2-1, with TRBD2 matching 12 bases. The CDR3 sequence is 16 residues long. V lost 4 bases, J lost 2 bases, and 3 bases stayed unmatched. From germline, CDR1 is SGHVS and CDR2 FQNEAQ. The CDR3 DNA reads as TGTGCCAGCAGCTCCCGGACTAGCGGGGCCTACAATGAGCAGTTCTTC. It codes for CASSSRTSGAYNEQFF. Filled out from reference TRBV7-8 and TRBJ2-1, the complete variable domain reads GAGVSQSPRYKVAKRGQDVALRCDPISGHVSLFWYQQALGQGPEFLTYFQNEAQLDKSGLPSDRFFAERPEGSVSTLKIQRTQQEDSAVYLCASSSRTSGAYNEQFFGPGTRLTVL.

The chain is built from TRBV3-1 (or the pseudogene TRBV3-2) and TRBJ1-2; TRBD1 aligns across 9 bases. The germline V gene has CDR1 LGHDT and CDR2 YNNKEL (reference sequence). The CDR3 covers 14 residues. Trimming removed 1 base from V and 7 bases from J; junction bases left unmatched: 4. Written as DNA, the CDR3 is TGTGCCAGCAGCCAAGTGGACAGGGGCGGTGGCTACACCTTC. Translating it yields CASSQVDRGGGYTF.

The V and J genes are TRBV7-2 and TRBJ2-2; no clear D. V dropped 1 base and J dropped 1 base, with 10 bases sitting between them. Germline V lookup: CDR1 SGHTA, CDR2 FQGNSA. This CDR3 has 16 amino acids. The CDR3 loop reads CASSLGLVRNTGELFF. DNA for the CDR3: TGTGCCAGCAGCTTAGGTCTAGTTAGGAACACCGGGGAGCTGTTTTTT.

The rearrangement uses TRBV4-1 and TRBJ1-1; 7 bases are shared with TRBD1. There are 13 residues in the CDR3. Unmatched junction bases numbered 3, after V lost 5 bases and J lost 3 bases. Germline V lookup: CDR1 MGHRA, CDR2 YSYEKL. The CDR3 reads CASSNQGDTEAFF. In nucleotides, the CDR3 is TGCGCCAGCAGCAACCAGGGGGACACTGAAGCTTTCTTT.

The DNA of the CDR3 is TGCGCCAGCAGCCTTAGGACAGGACCAACTAATGAAAAACTGTTTTTT. Translated: CASSLRTGPTNEKLFF. The chain employs TRBV4-1 and TRBJ1-4; 7 nucleotides match TRBD1. Germline loops: CDR1 MGHRA, CDR2 YSYEKL. V trimming: 4 bases; J trimming: 0 bases; junction bases outside the gene matches: 5. The CDR3 spans 16 residues.

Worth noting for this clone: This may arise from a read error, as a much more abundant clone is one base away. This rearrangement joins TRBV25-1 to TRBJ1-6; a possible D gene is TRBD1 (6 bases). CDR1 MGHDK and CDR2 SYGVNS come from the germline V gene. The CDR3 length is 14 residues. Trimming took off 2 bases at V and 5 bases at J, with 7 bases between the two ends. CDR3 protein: CASSEQGHNSPLHF. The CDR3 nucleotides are TGTGCCAGCAGTGAACAGGGGCATAATTCACCCCTCCACTTT.

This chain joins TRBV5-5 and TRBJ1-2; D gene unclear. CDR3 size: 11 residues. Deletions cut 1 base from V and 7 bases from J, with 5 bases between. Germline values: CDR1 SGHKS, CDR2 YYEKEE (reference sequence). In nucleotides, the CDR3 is TGTGCCAGCAGCTTGAATCGTGGCTACACCTTC. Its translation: CASSLNRGYTF.

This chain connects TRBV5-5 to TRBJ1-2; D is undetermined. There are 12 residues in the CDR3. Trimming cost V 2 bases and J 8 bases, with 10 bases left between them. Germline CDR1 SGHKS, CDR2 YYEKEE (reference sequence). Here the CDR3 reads CASSFQARGYTF. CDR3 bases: TGTGCCAGCAGCTTCCAAGCGCGGGGCTACACCTTC. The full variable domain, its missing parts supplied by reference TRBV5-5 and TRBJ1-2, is DAGVTQSPTHLIKTRGQQVTLRCSPISGHKSVSWYQQVLGQGPQFIFQYYEKEERGRGNFPDRFSARQFPNYSSELNVNALLLGDSALYLCASSFQARGYTFGSGTRLTVV.

This CDR3 reads CASSPLESEQFF. The CDR3, as DNA: TGTGCCAGCTCACCACTTGAGAGTGAGCAGTTCTTC. This chain uses TRBV18 with TRBJ2-1; no clear D. Deletions cut 1 base from V and 9 bases from J, with 7 bases between. The CDR3 consists of 12 residues. Germline CDR1 KGHSH, CDR2 LQKENI.

CDR3 protein: CASSDQGEYEQYF. CDR3 in DNA: TGTGCCAGCAGTGATCAGGGGGAATACGAGCAGTACTTC. The chain links TRBV25-1 to TRBJ2-7; 7 nucleotides agree with TRBD1. The germline gives CDR1 MGHDK, CDR2 SYGVNS. The length of the CDR3 is 13 residues. Trimming cost V 3 bases and J 4 bases; bases outside gene matches: 3.

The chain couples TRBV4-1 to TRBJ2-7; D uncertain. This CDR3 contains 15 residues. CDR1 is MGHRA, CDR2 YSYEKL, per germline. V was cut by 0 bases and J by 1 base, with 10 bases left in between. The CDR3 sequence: CASSQDLGISYEQYF. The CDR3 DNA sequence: TGCGCCAGCAGCCAAGATCTTGGCATTTCCTACGAGCAGTACTTC.

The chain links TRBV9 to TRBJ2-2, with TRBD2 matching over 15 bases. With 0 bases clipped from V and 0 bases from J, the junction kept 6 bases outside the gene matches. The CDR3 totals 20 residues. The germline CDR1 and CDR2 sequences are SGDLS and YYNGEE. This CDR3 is CASSVAIGLAGGPNTGELFF. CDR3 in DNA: TGTGCCAGCAGCGTAGCTATCGGACTAGCGGGGGGGCCGAACACCGGGGAGCTGTTTTTT.

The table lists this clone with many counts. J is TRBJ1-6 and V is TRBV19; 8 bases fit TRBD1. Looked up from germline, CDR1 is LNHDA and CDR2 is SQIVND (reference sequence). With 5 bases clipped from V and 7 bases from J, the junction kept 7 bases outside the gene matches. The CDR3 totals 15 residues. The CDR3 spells CASSSYRDRNSPLHF. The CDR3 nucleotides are TGTGCCAGTAGTTCGTACCGGGACAGGAATTCACCCCTCCACTTT.

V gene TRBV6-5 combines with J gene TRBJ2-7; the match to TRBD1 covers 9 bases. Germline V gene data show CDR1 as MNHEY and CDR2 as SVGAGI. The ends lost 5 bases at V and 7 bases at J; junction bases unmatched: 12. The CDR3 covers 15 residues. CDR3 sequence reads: CASSTSGTGSGEQYF. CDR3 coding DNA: TGTGCCAGCAGTACCTCCGGGACAGGGTCGGGGGAGCAGTACTTC.

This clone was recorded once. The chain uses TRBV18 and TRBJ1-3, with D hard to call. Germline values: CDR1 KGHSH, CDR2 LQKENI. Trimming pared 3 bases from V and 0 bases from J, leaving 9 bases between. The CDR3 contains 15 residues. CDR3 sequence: CASSPDPSSGNTIYF. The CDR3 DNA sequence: TGTGCCAGCTCACCTGATCCCAGCTCTGGAAACACCATATATTTT.

CDR3 DNA sequence: TGTGCCAGTAGTATTGGCAGGTGGGAGACCCAGTACTTC. Translated: CASSIGRWETQYF. The genes are TRBV19 and TRBJ2-5; no definite D call. Looked up from germline, CDR1 is LNHDA and CDR2 is SQIVND (reference sequence). This CDR3 comprises 13 residues. The ends were cut back, 3 bases at V and 5 bases at J, with 10 bases in the middle.

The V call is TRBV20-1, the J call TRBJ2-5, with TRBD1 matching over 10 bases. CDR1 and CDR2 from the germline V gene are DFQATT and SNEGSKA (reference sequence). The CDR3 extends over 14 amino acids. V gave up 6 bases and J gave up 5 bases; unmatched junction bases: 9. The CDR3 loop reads CSASRQGAVETQYF. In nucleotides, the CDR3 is TGCAGTGCAAGTAGACAGGGGGCTGTCGAGACCCAGTACTTC.

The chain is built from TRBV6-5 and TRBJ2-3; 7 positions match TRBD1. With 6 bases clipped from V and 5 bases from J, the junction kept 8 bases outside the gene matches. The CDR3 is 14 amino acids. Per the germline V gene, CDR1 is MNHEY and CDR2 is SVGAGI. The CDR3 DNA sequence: TGTGCCAGCAGAGATTGGCAGGGGGTAGATACGCAGTATTTT. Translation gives CASRDWQGVDTQYF.

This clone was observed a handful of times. The CDR3 loop is CASSSPGFTGELFF. CDR3 nucleotide sequence: TGTGCCAGCAGCTCTCCAGGGTTCACCGGGGAGCTGTTTTTT. V and J are TRBV7-8 and TRBJ2-2, with a tentative D call TRBD1 (5 bases). Trimming left V 4 bases short and J 4 bases short, with 10 bases between. The CDR3 covers 14 residues. Germline values: CDR1 SGHVS, CDR2 FQNEAQ.

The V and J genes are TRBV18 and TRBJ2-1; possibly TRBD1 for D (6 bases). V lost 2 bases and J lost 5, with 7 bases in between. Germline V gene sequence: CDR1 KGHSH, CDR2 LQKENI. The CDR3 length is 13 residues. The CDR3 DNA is TGTGCCAGCTCACCAGGGGGCCACAATGAGCAGTTCTTC. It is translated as CASSPGGHNEQFF.